A selection of T cell receptor beta chains follows, all from one sample in a study of cytomegalovirus exposure and HLA in healthy donors. Sequencing was performed with immunoSEQ multiplex PCR; in TCRdb, only in-frame clones are kept and a portion is missing. This repertoire shows 120,000 to 150,000 clones, around 90% found once; its top ten account for 7.5% to 8.5%. Sequenced material: PBMCs. The receptors here all came from a woman aged 18-29 years in good health and CMV-seropositive. Both conserved end residues are part of each CDR3. The D gene is left open where the match is weak. Clone size is shown for a subset of rows, as once, few, many or a class of expanded clone.

size	J	V	D	DNA	CDR3
.	TRBJ2-7	TRBV11-2	TRBD2	TGTGCCAGCAGCCCCTTAGCGGGACGCTACGAGCAGTACTTC	CASSPLAGRYEQYF
.	TRBJ2-1	TRBV15	.	TGTGCCACCAGCAGAAGCGGGCTGGTCAATGAGCAGTTCTTC	CATSRSGLVNEQFF
few	TRBJ2-7	TRBV4-1	TRBD1	TGCGCCAGCAGCCAAGTGACAGGGAGTTGGTACGAGCAGTACTTC	CASSQVTGSWYEQYF
.	TRBJ2-3	TRBV27	TRBD2	TGTGCCAGCAGGCCGGCAGCGGGGGGAAGGACAGATACGCAGTATTTT	CASRPAAGGRTDTQYF
.	TRBJ2-2	TRBV15	.	TGTGCCACCAGCAGAGATAAGGAGAGGACTACCTATTCAGACGGGGAGCTGTTTTTT	CATSRDKERTTYSDGELFF
once	TRBJ2-3	TRBV6-1	TRBD2	TGTGCCAGCAGTGAAGCGCTTGGAAGCGGGGTGGATACGCAGTATTTT	CASSEALGSGVDTQYF
few	TRBJ1-2	TRBV6-5	.	TGTGCCAGCAGGGATACGACACGATTCGATGGCTACACCTTC	CASRDTTRFDGYTF
.	TRBJ1-6	TRBV2	.	TGTGCCAGCAGTGAGAGACAGGCACCCTCACCCCTCCACTTT	CASSERQAPSPLHF
.	TRBJ2-7	TRBV5-1	.	TGCGCCAGCAGCCGGGGGACTGCCTCCTACGAGCAGTACTTC	CASSRGTASYEQYF
.	TRBJ1-2	TRBV7-9	.	TGTGCCAGCAGGTCCTCGCGGTATATTTTCGATGGCTACACCTTC	CASRSSRYIFDGYTF
.	TRBJ2-1	TRBV5-4	TRBD1	TGTGCCAGCAGCGTCCGGGACAGCTACAATGAGCAGTTCTTC	CASSVRDSYNEQFF
.	TRBJ2-2	TRBV30	.	TGTGCCTGGAGTGTCGGTGCCACGAACACCGGGGAGCTGTTTTTT	CAWSVGATNTGELFF
.	TRBJ1-5	TRBV28	TRBD1	TGTGCCAGCAAGGACAGGGTGGGAAGACAGCCCCAGCATTTT	CASKDRVGRQPQHF
.	TRBJ2-1	TRBV7-2	.	TGTGCCAGCAGCCAAAGGGGGGGGCGGTGGAATGAGCAGTTCTTC	CASSQRGGRWNEQFF
.	TRBJ1-5	TRBV27	.	TGTGCCAGCAGTCTGATCGCTACTAAGTATCAGCCCCAGCATTTT	CASSLIATKYQPQHF
.	TRBJ2-1	TRBV18	.	TGTGCCAGCTCACCACCCCCAGGGAATGAGCAGTTCTTC	CASSPPPGNEQFF
.	TRBJ1-5	TRBV5-1	.	TGCGCCAGCAGCTTGGGGACAGTTGAATCAGAGGCCCAGCATTTT	CASSLGTVESEAQHF
once	TRBJ2-4	TRBV6-5	.	TGTGCCAGCAGTACCGGAGAATCCAAAAACATTCAGTACTTC	CASSTGESKNIQYF
.	TRBJ1-4	TRBV6-5	TRBD1	TGTGCCAGCAGTCGGGACAGGACTAATGAAAAACTGTTTTTT	CASSRDRTNEKLFF
.	TRBJ1-1	TRBV28	TRBD1	TGTGCCAGCACGGGACAGGGGGTCGTGAACACTGAAGCTTTCTTT	CASTGQGVVNTEAFF
.	TRBJ2-3	TRBV7-2	.	TGTGCCAGCAGCTCCTCAGGCACAGATACGCAGTATTTT	CASSSSGTDTQYF
.	TRBJ1-1	TRBV30	TRBD1	TGTGCCTGCATTCCGGGACAGGGGCTCCGGAACACTGAAGCTTTCTTT	CACIPGQGLRNTEAFF
.	TRBJ1-4	TRBV4-2	.	TGTGCCAGCAGCCACAGGGGAGCCTTGACCAAGAGCTCAACTAATGAAAAACTGTTTTTT	CASSHRGALTKSSTNEKLFF
once	TRBJ2-2	TRBV5-5	.	TGTGCCAGCAGCTTACGGGAAACCGGGGAGCTGTTTTTT	CASSLRETGELFF
.	TRBJ2-3	TRBV4-1	.	TGCGCCAGCAGCCAAGGAGGCGGGGCCGATACGCAGTATTTT	CASSQGGGADTQYF
.	TRBJ1-2	TRBV29-1	.	TGCAGCGCACCTACTTGGGAAGGGGCAGGCTATGGCTACACCTTC	CSAPTWEGAGYGYTF
.	TRBJ2-1	TRBV5-1	.	TGCGCCAGCAGCTTGGCCTCGTCCTCAGGTGAGCAGTTCTTC	CASSLASSSGEQFF
.	TRBJ2-1	TRBV2	TRBD2	TGTGCCAGCAGTGGCGGGTTAAGCGGGAGACCCTACAATGAGCAGTTCTTC	CASSGGLSGRPYNEQFF
.	TRBJ2-7	TRBV10-1	.	TGCGCCAGCAGCCCCACTATTTCCTACGAGCAGTACTTC	CASSPTISYEQYF
.	TRBJ1-1	TRBV28	TRBD1	TGTGCCAGCAGCCCGGACAGGGACACTGAAGCTTTCTTT	CASSPDRDTEAFF
.	TRBJ2-6	TRBV18	.	TGTGCCAGCTCACCGGCCGGGGCTGGGGCCAACGTCCTGACTTTC	CASSPAGAGANVLTF
.	TRBJ2-7	TRBV10-3	TRBD1	TGTGCCATCAGTTATGGGACAGCGCCCGAGCAGTACTTC	CAISYGTAPEQYF
.	TRBJ2-5	TRBV2	.	TGTGCCAGCAGTGCTCGGCTAGAGGGGACCCAGTACTTC	CASSARLEGTQYF
.	TRBJ2-7	TRBV7-2	TRBD1	TGTGCCAGCAGCCTCCGGACAGGAACCGACTACGAGCAGTACTTC	CASSLRTGTDYEQYF
.	TRBJ2-7	TRBV28	TRBD1	TGTGCCAGCAGGGCGGGACAGGGGTCCCACGAGCAGTACTTC	CASRAGQGSHEQYF
.	TRBJ2-3	TRBV4-2	TRBD2	TGTGCCAGCAGCCAAGATATGGCGGGGGAGACAGATACGCAGTATTTT	CASSQDMAGETDTQYF